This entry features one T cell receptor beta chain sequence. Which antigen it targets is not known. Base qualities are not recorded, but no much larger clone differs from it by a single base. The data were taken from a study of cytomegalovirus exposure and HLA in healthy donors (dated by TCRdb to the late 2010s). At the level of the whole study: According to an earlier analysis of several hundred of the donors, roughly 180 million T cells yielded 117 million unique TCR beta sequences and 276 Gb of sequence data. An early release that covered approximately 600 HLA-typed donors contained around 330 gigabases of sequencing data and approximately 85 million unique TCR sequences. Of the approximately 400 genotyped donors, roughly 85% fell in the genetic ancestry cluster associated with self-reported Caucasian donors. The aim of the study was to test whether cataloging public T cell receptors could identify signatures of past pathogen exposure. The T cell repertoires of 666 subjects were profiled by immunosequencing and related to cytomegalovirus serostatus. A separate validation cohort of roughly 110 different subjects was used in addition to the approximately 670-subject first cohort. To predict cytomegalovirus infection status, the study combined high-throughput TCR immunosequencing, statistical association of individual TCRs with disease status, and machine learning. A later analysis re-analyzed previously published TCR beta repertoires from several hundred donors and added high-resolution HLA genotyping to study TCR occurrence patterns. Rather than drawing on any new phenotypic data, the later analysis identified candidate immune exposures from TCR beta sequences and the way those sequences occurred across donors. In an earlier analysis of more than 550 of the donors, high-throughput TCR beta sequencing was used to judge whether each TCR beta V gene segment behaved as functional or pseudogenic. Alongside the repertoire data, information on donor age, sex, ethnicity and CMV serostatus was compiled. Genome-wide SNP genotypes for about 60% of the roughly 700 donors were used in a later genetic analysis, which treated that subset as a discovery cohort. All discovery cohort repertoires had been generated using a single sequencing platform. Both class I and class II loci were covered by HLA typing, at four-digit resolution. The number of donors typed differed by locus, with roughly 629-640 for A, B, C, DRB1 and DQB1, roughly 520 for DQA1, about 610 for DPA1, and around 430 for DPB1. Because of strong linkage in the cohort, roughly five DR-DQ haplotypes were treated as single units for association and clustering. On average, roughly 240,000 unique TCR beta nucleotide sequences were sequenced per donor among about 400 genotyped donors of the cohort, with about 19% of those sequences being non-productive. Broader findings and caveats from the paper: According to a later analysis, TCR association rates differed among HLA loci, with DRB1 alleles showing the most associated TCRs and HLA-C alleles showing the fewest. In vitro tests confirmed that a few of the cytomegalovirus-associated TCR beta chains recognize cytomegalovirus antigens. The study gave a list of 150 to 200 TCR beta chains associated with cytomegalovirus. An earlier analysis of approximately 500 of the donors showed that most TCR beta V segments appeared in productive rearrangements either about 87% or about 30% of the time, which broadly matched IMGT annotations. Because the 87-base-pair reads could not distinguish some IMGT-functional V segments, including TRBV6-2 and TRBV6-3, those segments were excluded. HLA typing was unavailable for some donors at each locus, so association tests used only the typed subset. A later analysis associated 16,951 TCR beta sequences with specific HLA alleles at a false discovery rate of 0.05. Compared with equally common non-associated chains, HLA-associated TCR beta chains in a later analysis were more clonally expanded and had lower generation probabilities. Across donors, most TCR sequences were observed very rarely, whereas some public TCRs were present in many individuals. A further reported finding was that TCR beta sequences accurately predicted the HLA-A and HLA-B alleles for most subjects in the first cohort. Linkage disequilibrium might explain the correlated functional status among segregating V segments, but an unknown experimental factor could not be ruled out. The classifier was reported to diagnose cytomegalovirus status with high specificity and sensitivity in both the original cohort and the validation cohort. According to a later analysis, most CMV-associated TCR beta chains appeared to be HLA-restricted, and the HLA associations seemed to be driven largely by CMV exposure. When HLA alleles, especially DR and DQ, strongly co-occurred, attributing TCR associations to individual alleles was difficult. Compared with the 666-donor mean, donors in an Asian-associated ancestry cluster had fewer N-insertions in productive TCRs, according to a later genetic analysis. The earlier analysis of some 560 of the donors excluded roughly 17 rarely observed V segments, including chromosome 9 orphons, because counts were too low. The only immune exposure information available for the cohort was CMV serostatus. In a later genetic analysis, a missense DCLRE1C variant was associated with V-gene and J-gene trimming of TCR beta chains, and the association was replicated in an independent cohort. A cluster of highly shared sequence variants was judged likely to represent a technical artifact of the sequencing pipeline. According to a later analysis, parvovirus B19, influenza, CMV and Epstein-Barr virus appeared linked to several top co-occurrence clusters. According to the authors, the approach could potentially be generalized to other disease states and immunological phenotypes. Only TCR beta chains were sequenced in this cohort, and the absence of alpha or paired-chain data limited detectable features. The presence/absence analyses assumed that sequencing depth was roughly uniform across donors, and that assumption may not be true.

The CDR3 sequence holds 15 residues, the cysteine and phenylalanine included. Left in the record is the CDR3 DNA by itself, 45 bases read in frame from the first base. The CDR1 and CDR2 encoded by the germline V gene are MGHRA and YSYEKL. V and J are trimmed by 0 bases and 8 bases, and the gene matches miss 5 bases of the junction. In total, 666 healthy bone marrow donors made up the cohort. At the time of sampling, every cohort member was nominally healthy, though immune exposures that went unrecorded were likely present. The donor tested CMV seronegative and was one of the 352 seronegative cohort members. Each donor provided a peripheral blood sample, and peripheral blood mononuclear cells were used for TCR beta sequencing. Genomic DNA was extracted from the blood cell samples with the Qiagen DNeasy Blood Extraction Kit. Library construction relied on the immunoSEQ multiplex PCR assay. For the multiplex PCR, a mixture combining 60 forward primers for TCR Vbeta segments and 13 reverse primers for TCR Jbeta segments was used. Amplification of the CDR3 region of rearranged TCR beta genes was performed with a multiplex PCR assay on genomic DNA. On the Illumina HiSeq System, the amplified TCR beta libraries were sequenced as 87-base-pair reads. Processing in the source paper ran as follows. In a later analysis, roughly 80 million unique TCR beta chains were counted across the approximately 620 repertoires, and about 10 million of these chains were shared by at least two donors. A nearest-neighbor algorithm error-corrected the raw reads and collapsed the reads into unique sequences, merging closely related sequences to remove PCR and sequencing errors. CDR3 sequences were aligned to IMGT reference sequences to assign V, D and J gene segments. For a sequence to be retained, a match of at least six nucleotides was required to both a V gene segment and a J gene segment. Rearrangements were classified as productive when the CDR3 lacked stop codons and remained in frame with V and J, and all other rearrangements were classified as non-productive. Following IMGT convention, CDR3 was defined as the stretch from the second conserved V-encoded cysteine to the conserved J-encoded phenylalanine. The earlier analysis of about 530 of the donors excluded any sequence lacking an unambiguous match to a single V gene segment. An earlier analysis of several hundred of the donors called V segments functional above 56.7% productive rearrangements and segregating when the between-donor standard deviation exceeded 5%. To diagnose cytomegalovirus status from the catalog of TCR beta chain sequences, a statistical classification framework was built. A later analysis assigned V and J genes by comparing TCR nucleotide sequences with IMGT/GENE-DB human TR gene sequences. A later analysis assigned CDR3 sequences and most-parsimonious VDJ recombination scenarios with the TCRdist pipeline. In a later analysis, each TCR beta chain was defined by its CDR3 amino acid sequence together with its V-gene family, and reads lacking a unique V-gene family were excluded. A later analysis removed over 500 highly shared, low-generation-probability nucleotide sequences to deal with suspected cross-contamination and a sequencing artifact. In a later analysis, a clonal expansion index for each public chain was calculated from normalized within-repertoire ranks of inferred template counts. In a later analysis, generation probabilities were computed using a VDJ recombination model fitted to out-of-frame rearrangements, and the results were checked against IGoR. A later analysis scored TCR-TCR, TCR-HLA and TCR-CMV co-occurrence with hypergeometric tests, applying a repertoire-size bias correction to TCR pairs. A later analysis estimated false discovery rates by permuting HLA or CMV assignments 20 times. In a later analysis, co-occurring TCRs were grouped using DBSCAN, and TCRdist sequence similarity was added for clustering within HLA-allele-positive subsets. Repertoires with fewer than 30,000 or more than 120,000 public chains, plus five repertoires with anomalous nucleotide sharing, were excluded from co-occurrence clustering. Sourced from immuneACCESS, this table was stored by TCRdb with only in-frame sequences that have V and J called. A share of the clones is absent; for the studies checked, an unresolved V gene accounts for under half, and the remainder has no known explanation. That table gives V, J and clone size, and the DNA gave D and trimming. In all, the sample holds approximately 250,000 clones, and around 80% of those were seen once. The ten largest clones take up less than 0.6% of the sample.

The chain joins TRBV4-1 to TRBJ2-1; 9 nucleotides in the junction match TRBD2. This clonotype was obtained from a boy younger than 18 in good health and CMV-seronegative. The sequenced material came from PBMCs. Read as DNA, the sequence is TGCGCCAGCAGCCAAGAGCGGGGGGGCCTATATGAGCAGTTCTTC. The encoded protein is CASSQERGGLYEQFF.